Following are 9 T cell receptor beta chains from one sample sequenced in a study of T cell repertoires in cytomegalovirus infection. A single record per CDR3 protein comes from TCRdb applying MiXCR to the reads. The data hold fewer than 700,000 distinct CDR3 sequences, with 20% to 25% observed a single time. Sequencing used CD8+ T cells from PBMCs. The receptors originated from a human donor in good health (CMV status not recorded). Some clones in this sample may be carry-over from other donors' samples.

This clonotype was seen only a few times. The CDR3 is CASSYSTFSYATNEKLFF. CDR3 bases: TGTGCCAGCAGTTACTCGACGTTCAGTTATGCAACTAATGAAAAACTGTTTTTT. The J gene is TRBJ1-4, the V gene TRBV6-6; D is unresolved. Germline lookup yields CDR1 MNHNY and CDR2 SVGAGI (reference sequence). Trimming removed 0 bases from V and 0 bases from J, with 14 bases in between. CDR3 length: 18 residues.

The table lists this clonotype with a few counts. The chain couples TRBV2 to TRBJ1-4; D is undetermined. Trimming removed 5 bases from V and 5 bases from J, with 9 bases in between. CDR3 length: 13 amino acids. Germline CDR1 is SNHLY and CDR2 is FYNNEI. The CDR3 bases are TGTGCCAGCAGTCGGACTCTCAATGAAAAACTGTTTTTT. This codes for CASSRTLNEKLFF.

This clonotype was counted a few times. The chain recombines TRBV7-8 with TRBJ2-3; D may be TRBD1 (6 bases). V lost 6 bases and J 14 bases, leaving 15 bases between the germline ends. Germline-derived CDR1 and CDR2 are SGHVS and FQNEAQ. This CDR3 has 11 residues. The CDR3 here is CASREGSGVYF. The CDR3, as DNA: TGTGCCAGCAGGGAAGGGTCAGGGGTGTATTTT.

The chain recombines TRBV18 with TRBJ2-3, with D unclear. The germline CDR1 and CDR2 sequences are KGHSH and LQKENI. V was trimmed by 3 bases and J by 1 base, leaving 8 bases between them. This CDR3 spans 14 amino acids. CDR3 bases: TGTGCCAGCTCACCCCCTCTCCGCACAGATACGCAGTATTTT. Its translation: CASSPPLRTDTQYF.

The chain carries TRBV28 and TRBJ2-4; 9 bases fit TRBD1. J lost 6 bases, V lost 5 bases, and 11 bases had no gene match. CDR3 length: 16 residues. Looked up from germline, CDR1 is MDHEN and CDR2 is SYDVKM. The chain's CDR3 is CASSITQGALSNIQYF. In DNA form, the CDR3 reads TGTGCCAGCAGTATAACACAGGGGGCGCTTTCAAACATTCAGTACTTC.

The J gene is TRBJ1-1, the V gene TRBV28, with 7 bases that match TRBD1. The V gene's germline CDR1 is MDHEN and CDR2 SYDVKM. This CDR3 contains 15 residues. The V gene end was trimmed by 5 bases and the J gene end by 3 bases; junction bases not matched to a gene: 9. This CDR3 is CASSGTVGLDTEAFF. The DNA for the CDR3 is TGTGCCAGCAGTGGGACAGTGGGGTTGGACACTGAAGCTTTCTTT.

Only a few counts were recorded for this clonotype. V is TRBV7-9 and J is TRBJ2-1, with D unclear. Germline values: CDR1 SEHNR, CDR2 FQNEAQ (reference sequence). V lost 0 bases to trimming and J lost 10 bases, with 10 bases between them. This CDR3 comprises 13 residues. The CDR3: CASSLAESSEQFF. In nucleotides, the CDR3 is TGTGCCAGCAGCTTAGCGGAGAGCAGCGAGCAGTTCTTC.

In this sample, this clonotype turned up many times. The rearrangement joins TRBV7-6 to TRBJ1-5; D remains ambiguous. The CDR3 consists of 13 residues. The V end lost 5 bases, the J end lost 3 bases, and 8 bases lay between the germline ends. Germline CDR1 reads SGHVS; CDR2 reads FNYEAQ. The CDR3 DNA is TGTGCCAGCAGCGAGGGATTCAATCAGCCCCAGCATTTT. This encodes CASSEGFNQPQHF. The whole variable domain, remainder taken from reference TRBV7-6 and TRBJ1-5, is GAGVSQSPRYKVTKRGQDVALRCDPISGHVSLYWYRQALGQGPEFLTYFNYEAQQDKSGLPNDRFSAERPEGSISTLTIQRTEQRDSAMYRCASSEGFNQPQHFGDGTRLSIL.

The CDR3 DNA follows: TGTGCCAGCAGTCCAGTTCTCGCGGATACGCAGTATTTT. Its translation: CASSPVLADTQYF. The gene calls are TRBV6-4 and TRBJ2-3; D is ambiguous. Germline V gene sequence: CDR1 MRHNA, CDR2 SNTAGT. V lost 5 bases and J lost 6, with 12 bases in between. The CDR3 has 13 residues.